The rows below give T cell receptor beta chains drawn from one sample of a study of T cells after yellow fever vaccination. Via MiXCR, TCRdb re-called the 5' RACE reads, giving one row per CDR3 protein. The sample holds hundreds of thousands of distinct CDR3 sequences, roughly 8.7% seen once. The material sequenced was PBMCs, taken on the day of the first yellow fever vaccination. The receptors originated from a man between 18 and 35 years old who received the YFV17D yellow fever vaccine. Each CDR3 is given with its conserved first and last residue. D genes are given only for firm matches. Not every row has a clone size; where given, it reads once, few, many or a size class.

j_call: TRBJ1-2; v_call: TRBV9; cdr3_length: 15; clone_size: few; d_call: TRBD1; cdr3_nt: TGTGCCAGCAGCGGAATCCAGGGGGCGAGATATGGCTACACCTTC; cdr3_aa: CASSGIQGARYGYTF
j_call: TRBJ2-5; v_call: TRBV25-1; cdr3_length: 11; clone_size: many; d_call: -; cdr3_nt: TGTGCCAGCAGTGGAAAAGAGACCCAGTACTTC; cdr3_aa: CASSGKETQYF
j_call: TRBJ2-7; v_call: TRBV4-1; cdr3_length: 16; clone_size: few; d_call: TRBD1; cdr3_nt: TGCGCCAGCAGCCACCTAACCCGGGACAGGGGCTACGAGCAGTACTTC; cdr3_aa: CASSHLTRDRGYEQYF
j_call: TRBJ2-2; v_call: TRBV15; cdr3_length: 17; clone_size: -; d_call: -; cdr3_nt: TGTGCCACCAGCAGGGACACCGATTTCAGGAACACCGGGGAGCTGTTTTTT; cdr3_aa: CATSRDTDFRNTGELFF
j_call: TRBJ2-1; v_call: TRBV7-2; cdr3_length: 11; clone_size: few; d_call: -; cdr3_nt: TGTGCCAGCAGCTTTCTGTACGAGCAGTTCTTC; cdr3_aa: CASSFLYEQFF
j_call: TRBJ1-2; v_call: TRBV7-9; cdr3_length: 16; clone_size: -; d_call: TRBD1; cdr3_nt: TGTGCCAGCAGCTTACCGGTCCGACAGGGATTGTATGGCTACACCTTC; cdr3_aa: CASSLPVRQGLYGYTF
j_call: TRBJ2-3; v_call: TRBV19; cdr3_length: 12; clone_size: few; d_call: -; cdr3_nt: TGTGCCAGTGGTCCAGGGGCAGATACGCAGTATTTT; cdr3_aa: CASGPGADTQYF
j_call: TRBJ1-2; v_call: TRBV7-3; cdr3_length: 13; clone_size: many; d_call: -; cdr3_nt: TGTGCCAGCAGCTTTCTCGGGGGCTATGGCTACACCTTC; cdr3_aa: CASSFLGGYGYTF
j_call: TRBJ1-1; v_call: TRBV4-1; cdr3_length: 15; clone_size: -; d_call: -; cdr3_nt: TGCGCCAGCAGCCATCCAGGCCCCCTTAACACTGAAGCTTTCTTT; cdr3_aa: CASSHPGPLNTEAFF
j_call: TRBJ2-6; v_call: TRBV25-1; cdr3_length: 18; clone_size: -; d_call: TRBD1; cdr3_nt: TGTGCCAGCAGTGATTCCCCTGGGACAGGCTCTGGGGCCAACGTCCTGACTTTC; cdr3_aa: CASSDSPGTGSGANVLTF
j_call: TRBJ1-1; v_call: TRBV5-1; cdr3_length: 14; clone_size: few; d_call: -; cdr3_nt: TGCGCCAGCAGCCCCTCTCCCTCCTATGGTGAAGCTTTCTTT; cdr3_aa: CASSPSPSYGEAFF
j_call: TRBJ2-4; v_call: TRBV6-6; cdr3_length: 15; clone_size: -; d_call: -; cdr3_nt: TGTGCCAGCAGTTCCTACACAGGAGGCAAAAACATTCAGTACTTC; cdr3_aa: CASSSYTGGKNIQYF
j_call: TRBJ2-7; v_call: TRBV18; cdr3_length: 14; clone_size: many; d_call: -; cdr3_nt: TGTGCCAGCTCAACCTATTTAGGAGTCCACGAGCAGTACTTC; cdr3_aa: CASSTYLGVHEQYF
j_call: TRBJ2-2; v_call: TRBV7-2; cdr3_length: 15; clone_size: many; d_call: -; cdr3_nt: TGTGCCAGCAGCTTAAGGGTGCTAGCCACCGGGGAGCTGTTTTTT; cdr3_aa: CASSLRVLATGELFF
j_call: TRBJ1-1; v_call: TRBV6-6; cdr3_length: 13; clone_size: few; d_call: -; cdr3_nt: TGTGCCAGCAGTTACTCGAGTGAGACTGAAGCTTTCTTT; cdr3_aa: CASSYSSETEAFF
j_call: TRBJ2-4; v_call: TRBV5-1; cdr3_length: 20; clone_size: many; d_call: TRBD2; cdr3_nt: TGCGCCAGCATCGTGGTGTTACTAGCGGGCGACAGATGGGCCAAAAACATTCAGTACTTC; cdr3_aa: CASIVVLLAGDRWAKNIQYF
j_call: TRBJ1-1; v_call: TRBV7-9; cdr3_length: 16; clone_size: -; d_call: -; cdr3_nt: TGTGACAGCAGCTTAACCCACCTGGACAGTTTTACTGAAGCTTTCTTT; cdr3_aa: CDSSLTHLDSFTEAFF
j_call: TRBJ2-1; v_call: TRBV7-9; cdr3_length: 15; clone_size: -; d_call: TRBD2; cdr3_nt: TGTGCCAGCAGGGGGGTAGCGGGGGACTACAATGAGCAGTTCTTC; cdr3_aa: CASRGVAGDYNEQFF
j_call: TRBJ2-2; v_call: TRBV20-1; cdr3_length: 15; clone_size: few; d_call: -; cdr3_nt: TGCAGTGCGGAGTCCGGGACACACCCCTGGGGGGAGCTGTTTTTT; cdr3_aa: CSAESGTHPWGELFF
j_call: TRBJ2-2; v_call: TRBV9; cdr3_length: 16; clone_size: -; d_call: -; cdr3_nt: TGTGCCAGCAGCGCCGGAGGTGGACAGACGACCGGGGAGCTGTTTTTT; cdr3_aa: CASSAGGGQTTGELFF
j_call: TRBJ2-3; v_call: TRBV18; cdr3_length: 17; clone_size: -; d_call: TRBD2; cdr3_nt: TGTGCCAGCTCACCATTCCTACGGGGGGACCTCACAGATACGCAGTATTTT; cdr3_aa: CASSPFLRGDLTDTQYF
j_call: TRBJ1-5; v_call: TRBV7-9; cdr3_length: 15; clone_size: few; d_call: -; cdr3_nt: TGTGCCAGCAGCTTAGGCACAGGGCTTCATCAGCCCCAGCATTTT; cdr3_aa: CASSLGTGLHQPQHF
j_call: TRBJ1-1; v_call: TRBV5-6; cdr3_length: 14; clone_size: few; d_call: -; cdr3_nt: TGTGCCAGCAGCTTTGAAGACCTAACTCGTGAAGCTTTCTTT; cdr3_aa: CASSFEDLTREAFF
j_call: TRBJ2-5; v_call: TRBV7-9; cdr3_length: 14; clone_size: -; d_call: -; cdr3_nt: TGTGCCAGCAGCTTAGGACGGTTCCTGGAGACCCAGTACTTC; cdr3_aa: CASSLGRFLETQYF
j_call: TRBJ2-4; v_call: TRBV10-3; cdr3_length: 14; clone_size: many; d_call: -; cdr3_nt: TGTGCCATCAGTGAGTCAGGGGGGAGAAACATTCAGTACTTC; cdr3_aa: CAISESGGRNIQYF
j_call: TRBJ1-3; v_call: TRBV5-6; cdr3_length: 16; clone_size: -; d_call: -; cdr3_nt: TGTGCCAGCAGCTCCCGGGGGCATTTTTTCGGAAACACCATATATTTT; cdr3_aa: CASSSRGHFFGNTIYF
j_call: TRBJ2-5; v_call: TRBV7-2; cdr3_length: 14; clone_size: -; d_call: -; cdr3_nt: TGTGCCAGCAGCGCCTACAGGGTCCAAGAGACCCAGTACTTC; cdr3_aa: CASSAYRVQETQYF
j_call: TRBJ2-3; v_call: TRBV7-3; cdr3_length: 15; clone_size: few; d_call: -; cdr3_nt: TGTGCCAGCAGCAAGGGACTTGGGTTGACAGATACGCAGTATTTT; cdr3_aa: CASSKGLGLTDTQYF
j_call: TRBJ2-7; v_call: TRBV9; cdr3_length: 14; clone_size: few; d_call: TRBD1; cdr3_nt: TGTGCCAGCAGCGGAGGGGACAGGGCTTACGAGCAGTACTTC; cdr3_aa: CASSGGDRAYEQYF
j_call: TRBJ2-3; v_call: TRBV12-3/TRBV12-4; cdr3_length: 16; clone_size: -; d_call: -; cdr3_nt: TGTGCCAGCAGCCTCGATTCGACGGGAAGCACAGATACGCAGTATTTT; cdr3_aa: CASSLDSTGSTDTQYF
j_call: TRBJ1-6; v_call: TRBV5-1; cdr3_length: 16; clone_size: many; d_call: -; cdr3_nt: TGCGCCAGCAGCTTAAATCCACGTGGGGGTTATTCACCCCTCCACTTT; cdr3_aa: CASSLNPRGGYSPLHF
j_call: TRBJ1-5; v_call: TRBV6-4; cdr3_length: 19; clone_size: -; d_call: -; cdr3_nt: TGTGCCAGCAGCCCCCGTGGGGCCATAACATCTTATAGCAATCAGCCCCAGCATTTT; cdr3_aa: CASSPRGAITSYSNQPQHF
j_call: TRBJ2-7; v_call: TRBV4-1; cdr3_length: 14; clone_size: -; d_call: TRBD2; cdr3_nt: TGCGCCAGCAGCCCAGAGGGGACTAGCGGCGAGCAGTACTTC; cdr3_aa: CASSPEGTSGEQYF
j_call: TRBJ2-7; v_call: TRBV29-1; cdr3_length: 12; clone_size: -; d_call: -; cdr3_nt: TGCAGCGTTACAGGTCCCAGCTACGAGCAGTACTTC; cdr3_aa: CSVTGPSYEQYF
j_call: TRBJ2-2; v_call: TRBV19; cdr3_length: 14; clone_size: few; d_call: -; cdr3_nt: TGTGCCAGTAGTATTTTGCAGGGGACCGGGGAGCTGTTTTTT; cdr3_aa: CASSILQGTGELFF
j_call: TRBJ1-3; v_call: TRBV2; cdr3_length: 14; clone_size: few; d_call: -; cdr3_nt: TGTGCCAGCAGTGCCCGGGGCTCTGGAAACACCATATATTTT; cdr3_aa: CASSARGSGNTIYF
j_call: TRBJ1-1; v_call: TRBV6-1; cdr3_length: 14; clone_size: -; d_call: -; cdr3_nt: TGTGCCAGCAGTCTGGCCGTAGAGAACACTGAAGCTCTCTTT; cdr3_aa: CASSLAVENTEALF
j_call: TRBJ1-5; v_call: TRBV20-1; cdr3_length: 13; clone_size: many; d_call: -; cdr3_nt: TGCAGTGCTAGAGAGTCAGGGAATCAGCCCCAGCATTTT; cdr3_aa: CSARESGNQPQHF
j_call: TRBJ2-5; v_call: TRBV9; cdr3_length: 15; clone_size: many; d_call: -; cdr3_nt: TGTGCCAGCAGCGTAGACGGAGCTTCAGGGGAGACCCAGTACTTC; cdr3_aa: CASSVDGASGETQYF
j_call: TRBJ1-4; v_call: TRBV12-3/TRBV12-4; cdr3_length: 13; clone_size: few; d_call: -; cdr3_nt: TGTGCCAGCAGTTTAGAGGTTAATGAAAAACTGTTTTTT; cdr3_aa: CASSLEVNEKLFF
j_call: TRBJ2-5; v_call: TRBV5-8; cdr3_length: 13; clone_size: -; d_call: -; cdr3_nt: TGTGCCAGCAGCTTGGTCAACCAAGAGACCCAGTACTTC; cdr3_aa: CASSLVNQETQYF
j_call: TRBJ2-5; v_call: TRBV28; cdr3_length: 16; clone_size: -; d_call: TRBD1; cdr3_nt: TGTGCCAGCAGTTTCCACAGGGGATCGAAGGGAGAGACCCAGTACTTC; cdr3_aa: CASSFHRGSKGETQYF
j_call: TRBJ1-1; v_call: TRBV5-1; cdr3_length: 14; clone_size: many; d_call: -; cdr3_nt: TGCGCCAGCAGCTCCGAGGGATGGGACACTGAAGCTTTCTTT; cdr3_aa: CASSSEGWDTEAFF
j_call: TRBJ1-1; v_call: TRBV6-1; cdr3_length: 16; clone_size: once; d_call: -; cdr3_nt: TGTGCCAGCAGCCAGGGTATGAGGCGGGGCGCGACTGAAGCTTTCTTT; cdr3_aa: CASSQGMRRGATEAFF
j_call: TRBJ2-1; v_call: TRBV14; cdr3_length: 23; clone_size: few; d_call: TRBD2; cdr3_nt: TGTGCCAGCAGCCCAGCGACTAGCGGGGCTACTATACGGTGGGGTATATCCTACAATGAGCAGTTCTTC; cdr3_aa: CASSPATSGATIRWGISYNEQFF
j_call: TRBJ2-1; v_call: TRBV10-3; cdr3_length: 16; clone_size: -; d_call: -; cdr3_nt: TGTGCCACCCTACCTGAATTTCCGGGAGCTTACAATGAGCAGTTCTTC; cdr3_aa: CATLPEFPGAYNEQFF
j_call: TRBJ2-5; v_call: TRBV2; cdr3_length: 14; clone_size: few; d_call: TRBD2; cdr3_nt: TGTGCCAGCAAAGAACGAGCGGGGGATGAGACCCAGTACTTC; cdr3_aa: CASKERAGDETQYF
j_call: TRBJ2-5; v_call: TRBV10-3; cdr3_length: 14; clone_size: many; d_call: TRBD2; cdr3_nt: TGTGCCACCAGAGGGAGGGAAGGGCAAGAGACCCAGTACTTC; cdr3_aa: CATRGREGQETQYF
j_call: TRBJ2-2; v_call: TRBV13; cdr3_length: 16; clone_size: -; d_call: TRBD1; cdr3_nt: TGTGCCAGCAGCTTAGAGGGGACAGGAATCACCGGGGAGCTGTTTTTT; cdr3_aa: CASSLEGTGITGELFF
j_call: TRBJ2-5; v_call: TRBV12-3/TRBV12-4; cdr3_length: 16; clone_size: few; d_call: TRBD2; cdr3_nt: TGTGCCAGCAGTTTAGGGGGTCTAGCGGGGATCGAGACCCAGTACTTC; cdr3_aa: CASSLGGLAGIETQYF
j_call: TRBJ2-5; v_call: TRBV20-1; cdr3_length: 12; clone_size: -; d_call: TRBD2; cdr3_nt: TGCAGTGTGGCGGGGGGGCGAGAGACCCAGTACTTC; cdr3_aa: CSVAGGRETQYF
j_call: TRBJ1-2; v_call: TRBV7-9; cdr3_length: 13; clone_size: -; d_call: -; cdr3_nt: TGTGCCAGCAGCGATTCTCCACGGGGGGCCTACACCTTC; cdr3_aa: CASSDSPRGAYTF
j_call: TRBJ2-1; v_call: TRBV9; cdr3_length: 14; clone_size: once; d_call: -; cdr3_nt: TGTGCCAGCAGCGTTGGGGGACCCTGCAATGAGCAGTTCTTC; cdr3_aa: CASSVGGPCNEQFF
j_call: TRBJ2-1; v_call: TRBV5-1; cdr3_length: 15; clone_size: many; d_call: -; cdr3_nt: TGCGCCAGCAGCTCGGGGGCAGGGGACTACAATGAGCAGTTCTTC; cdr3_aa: CASSSGAGDYNEQFF
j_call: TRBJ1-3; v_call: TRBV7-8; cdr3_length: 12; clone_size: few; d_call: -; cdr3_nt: TGTGCCAGCAGCTTAATAGCAGGAGCCATATATTTT; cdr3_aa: CASSLIAGAIYF